Reported below is one T cell receptor (beta chain). The record originates from a study of shared clonotypes between healthy human individuals. Trimming cost V 2 bases and J 9 bases, with 12 bases left between them. The CDR3 spans 14 residues. Germline V gene data show CDR1 as SGHNT and CDR2 as YYREEE (reference sequence). The method was immunoSEQ multiplex PCR; TCRdb's version includes in-frame clones alone and lacks a portion of them. The sample contains fewer than 350,000 clones, roughly 84% of which appear only once. The chain carries TRBV5-4 and TRBJ1-6, with D perhaps TRBD1 (6 bases). Sequencing used memory CD8+ T cells sorted from blood. Subset given: CD45RO+ cells pooled with CCR7-negative TemRA cells. This TCR was sampled from a man aged 18 to 29 in good health. This CDR3 reads CASSLSAGASPLHF. The CDR3 bases are TGTGCCAGCAGCTTAAGTGCAGGGGCTTCACCCCTCCACTTT.